The present T cell receptor (beta chain) was sequenced within a study of Graves' ophthalmopathy and Graves' hyperthyroidism. In this sample, this clonotype turned up many times. TCR beta CDR3 regions were amplified from RNA transcripts. HTBI-primed first-round RT-PCR preceded second-round multiplex PCR. From the multiplex PCR reads, TCRdb called clonotypes with MiXCR, one entry per CDR3 protein. The table includes over 450,000 distinct CDR3 sequences, 13% to 15% detected once. Diagnoses were established from clinical symptoms, serum thyroxine, TRAb, thyroid ultrasound and orbital computed tomography. The sequencing input was blood. This TCR derives from a woman aged 25 to 39 with Graves' ophthalmopathy.

The CDR3 DNA reads as TGTGCCAGCAGCGCCCAGGAGACCTACACTGAAGCTTTCTTT. It translates to CASSAQETYTEAFF. This chain links TRBV6-5 with TRBJ1-1; no definite D call. The germline gives CDR1 MNHEY, CDR2 SVGAGI. The CDR3 totals 14 residues. Trimming shortened V by 6 bases and J by 3 bases, and 14 bases separated the two germline ends.